Listed below are T cell receptor beta chains from one sample, sequenced in a study of blood T cell repertoires in COVID-19. The data were produced by immunoSEQ multiplex PCR, yet TCRdb's version contains in-frame clones alone and is incomplete. Seen here are roughly 330,000 clones, around 88% observed once, and the top ten hold about 1.7%. The material sequenced was peripheral blood. Receptor source: a woman between 45 and 60 years old with acute or convalescent COVID-19. The CDR3 runs from the conserved cysteine through the conserved F or W. The D gene is left open where the match is weak. Part of the rows lack a size; the others show once, few, many or a class for expanded clones.

abundance	d_gene	v_gene	j_gene	CDR3aa	CDR3nt
NA	NA	TRBV29-1	TRBJ2-3	CSDLGISTDTQYF	TGCAGCGATCTCGGGATTAGCACAGATACGCAGTATTTT
NA	NA	TRBV7-2	TRBJ2-7	CASSPPSGGSLNEQYF	TGTGCCAGCAGCCCACCCTCCGGGGGAAGTTTGAACGAGCAGTACTTC
NA	TRBD1	TRBV6-1	TRBJ2-3	CASSRQGVSTDTQYF	TGTGCCAGCAGTCGCCAGGGGGTGTCCACAGATACGCAGTATTTT
NA	TRBD1	TRBV12-5	TRBJ2-2	CASGLRQGKTGELFF	TGTGCTAGTGGTTTGAGACAGGGTAAAACCGGGGAGCTGTTTTTT
NA	NA	TRBV5-1	TRBJ2-6	CASSSFQGAGANVLTF	TGCGCCAGCAGCTCCTTCCAGGGCGCTGGGGCCAACGTCCTGACTTTC
NA	NA	TRBV12-3/TRBV12-4	TRBJ1-1	CASSFGGGTEAFF	TGTGCCAGCAGTTTCGGGGGAGGCACTGAAGCTTTCTTT
NA	TRBD1	TRBV2	TRBJ2-5	CASDRTGLEETQYF	TGTGCCAGCGACCGGACAGGGTTGGAAGAGACCCAGTACTTC
few	NA	TRBV28	TRBJ1-2	CASSRYGYTF	TGTGCCAGCAGCAGATATGGCTACACCTTC
NA	NA	TRBV11-2	TRBJ1-6	CASSLAGASLHF	TGTGCCAGCAGCTTGGCAGGCGCGTCCCTCCACTTT
NA	NA	TRBV2	TRBJ2-7	CASSGLYEQYF	TGTGCCAGCAGTGGACTTTACGAGCAGTACTTC
few	TRBD1	TRBV7-9	TRBJ1-1	CASSLGGQATEAFF	TGTGCCAGCAGCCTAGGAGGACAGGCCACTGAAGCTTTCTTT
NA	TRBD1	TRBV6-6	TRBJ1-1	CASSTGQGGTEAFF	TGTGCCAGCAGTACGGGACAGGGGGGGACTGAAGCTTTCTTT
NA	NA	TRBV11-1	TRBJ1-2	CASSLGGGASRGYTF	TGTGCCAGCAGCTTAGGAGGGGGAGCGTCGCGCGGCTACACCTTC
NA	TRBD2	TRBV5-1	TRBJ2-5	CASSLLGGEETQYF	TGCGCCAGCAGCTTGTTGGGAGGGGAAGAGACCCAGTACTTC
NA	TRBD1	TRBV3-1/TRBV3-2	TRBJ1-2	CASSYGQGRNYGYTF	TGTGCCAGCAGCTACGGACAGGGGAGAAACTATGGCTACACCTTC
NA	NA	TRBV5-5	TRBJ2-7	CASSSRALTNYEQYF	TGTGCCAGCAGCTCCCGAGCTTTGACTAACTACGAGCAGTACTTC
NA	NA	TRBV28	TRBJ1-1	CVSSLSGNTEAFF	TGTGTCAGCAGTTTATCGGGGAACACTGAAGCTTTCTTT
NA	NA	TRBV27	TRBJ2-5	CASSILGRPDQETQYF	TGTGCCAGCAGCATCCTGGGGCGGCCAGACCAAGAGACCCAGTACTTC
NA	NA	TRBV5-1	TRBJ2-7	CASSQGLFEQYF	TGCGCCAGCAGCCAAGGACTATTCGAGCAGTACTTC
NA	TRBD2	TRBV6-5	TRBJ2-3	CASRPGLGTDTQYF	TGTGCCAGCAGGCCGGGACTAGGCACAGATACGCAGTATTTT
NA	TRBD1	TRBV2	TRBJ1-4	CASRRQGAQGKLFF	TGTGCCAGCAGACGACAGGGGGCGCAGGGAAAACTGTTTTTT
once	NA	TRBV7-3	TRBJ1-1	CASSFTANTEAFF	TGTGCCAGCAGCTTTACAGCGAACACTGAAGCTTTCTTT
once	TRBD1	TRBV23-1	TRBJ2-7	CASSQFRIGRGRFGPGPYEQYF	TGCGCCAGCAGTCAATTTAGAATCGGCAGGGGGCGGTTTGGACCGGGACCCTACGAGCAGTACTTC
NA	TRBD2	TRBV29-1	TRBJ2-1	CSVEMPDGLAGVYNEQFF	TGCAGCGTTGAAATGCCGGACGGACTAGCGGGAGTCTACAATGAGCAGTTCTTC
NA	NA	TRBV6-6	TRBJ2-2	CASSYSRASGTGELFF	TGTGCCAGCAGTTACTCGCGGGCCTCGGGCACCGGGGAGCTGTTTTTT
NA	NA	TRBV3-1/TRBV3-2	TRBJ2-1	CASSQELSSYNEQFF	TGTGCCAGCAGCCAAGAACTGAGCTCCTACAATGAGCAGTTCTTC